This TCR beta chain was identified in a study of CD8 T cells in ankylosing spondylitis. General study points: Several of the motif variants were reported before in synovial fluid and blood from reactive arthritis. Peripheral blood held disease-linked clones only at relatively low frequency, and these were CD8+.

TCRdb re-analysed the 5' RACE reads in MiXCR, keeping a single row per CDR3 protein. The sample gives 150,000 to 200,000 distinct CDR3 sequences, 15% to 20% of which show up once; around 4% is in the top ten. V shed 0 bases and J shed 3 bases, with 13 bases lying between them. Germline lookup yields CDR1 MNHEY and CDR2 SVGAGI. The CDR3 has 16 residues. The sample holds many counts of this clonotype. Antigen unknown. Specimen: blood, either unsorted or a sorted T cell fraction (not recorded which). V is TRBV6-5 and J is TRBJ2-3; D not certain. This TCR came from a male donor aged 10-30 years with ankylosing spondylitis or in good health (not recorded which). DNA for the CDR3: TGTGCCAGCAGTTACTCGTCTGGCAGTTTTACAGATACGCAGTATTTT. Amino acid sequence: CASSYSSGSFTDTQYF.